This is a list of T cell receptor beta chains from one sample in a study of CD8 T cells in ankylosing spondylitis. Each CDR3 protein is one row after TCRdb ran MiXCR on the 5' RACE reads. The top ten clones hold approximately 1.7% of a sample with 25,000 to 30,000 distinct CDR3 sequences, less than 6.5% of them seen once. The sample taken for sequencing was blood, either unsorted or a sorted T cell fraction (not recorded which). Receptors were obtained from a female donor with ankylosing spondylitis or in good health (not recorded which). Each CDR3 is given with its conserved first and last residue. A D gene is named only where the DNA matches it firmly. Clone sizes are given selectively: once, few, many, or a class where the clone is expanded.

>TRBJ2-3|medium-sized|TRBV9|-
TGTGCCAGCAGCGTAGATGCCGCGGTTACAGATACGCAGTATTTT
CASSVDAAVTDTQYF
>TRBJ2-1|-|TRBV9|-
TGTGCCAGCGGCTCCATTAACAATGAGCAGTTCTTC
CASGSINNEQFF
>TRBJ2-1|many|TRBV9|-
TGTGCCAGCAGCGTAGACGGCAGAGGCACCTACAATGAGCAGTTCTTC
CASSVDGRGTYNEQFF
>TRBJ2-7|few|TRBV9|-
TGTGCCAGCAGTCCCATACCGAGCTCCTACGAGCAGTACTTC
CASSPIPSSYEQYF
>TRBJ2-4|many|TRBV9|-
TGTGCCAGCTCCAGGGGGGACTTGGAAAACATTCAGTACTTC
CASSRGDLENIQYF
>TRBJ1-4|many|TRBV9|TRBD1
TGTGCCAGCAGCACAAGACAGGGTGGGAGTGAAAAACTGTTTTTT
CASSTRQGGSEKLFF
>TRBJ2-3|many|TRBV9|-
TGTGCCAGCGGGGACTGGAGCACAGATACGCAGTATTTT
CASGDWSTDTQYF
>TRBJ1-1|many|TRBV28|-
TGTGCCACCCCAGGGATGAACACTGAAGCTTTCTTT
CATPGMNTEAFF
>TRBJ2-1|many|TRBV9|TRBD1
TGTGCCAGCAGCGCTCAGGGGGCCTCCTACAATGAGCAGTTCTTC
CASSAQGASYNEQFF
>TRBJ2-1|many|TRBV9|-
TGTGCCAGCAGCTCTCAAGGGTTTAATGAGCAGTTCTTC
CASSSQGFNEQFF
>TRBJ2-3|many|TRBV9|TRBD2
TGTGCCAGCAGCCTAGGGACTAGCGGGAGCTCCACAGATACGCAGTATTTT
CASSLGTSGSSTDTQYF
>TRBJ1-2|many|TRBV9|-
TGTGCCAGCAGCGTAGGAGGGGTTTATGGCTACACCTTC
CASSVGGVYGYTF
>TRBJ2-2|many|TRBV9|TRBD1
TGTGCCAGCAGGAAGACAGGGTTTACCGGGGAGCTGTTTTTT
CASRKTGFTGELFF
>TRBJ1-1|-|TRBV9|-
TGTGCCAGCAGCTCAACACAGGGATACACTGAAGCTTTCTTT
CASSSTQGYTEAFF
>TRBJ2-2|many|TRBV9|TRBD2
TGTGCCAGCAGCGTCCAGACTAGCGGGAGAGGCTCTGGGGAGCTGTTTTTT
CASSVQTSGRGSGELFF
>TRBJ2-1|many|TRBV9|-
TGTACCAGCAGCGTCGTCGGGGTAGCATCGGGCAATGAGCAGTTCTTC
CTSSVVGVASGNEQFF
>TRBJ1-4|-|TRBV9|TRBD1
TGTGCCAGCAGCGGATGGGGACAGGGGTTTGAAAAACTGTTTTTT
CASSGWGQGFEKLFF
>TRBJ1-1|many|TRBV9|-
TGTGCCAGCAGCTCCGCAGAGAACACTGAAGCTTTCTTT
CASSSAENTEAFF
>TRBJ2-5|medium-sized|TRBV9|-
TGTGCCAGCAGCGTAGAGGGCAGTCAAGAGACCCAGTACTTC
CASSVEGSQETQYF
>TRBJ1-6|many|TRBV9|TRBD1
TGTGCCAGCAGCGTAGAGGCAGGGGGCATTAATTCACCCCTCCACTTT
CASSVEAGGINSPLHF
>TRBJ2-1|many|TRBV9|-
TGTGCCAGCAGCGCTCTAAGCGCAGCGGGCAATGAGCAGTTCTTC
CASSALSAAGNEQFF
>TRBJ2-2|-|TRBV9|TRBD2
TGTGCCAGCAGAAGGACTAGCGGGACCGGGGAGCTGTTTTTT
CASRRTSGTGELFF
>TRBJ1-3|many|TRBV9|-
TGTGCCAGCAGCGCAGGTACCTCTGGAAACACCATATATTTT
CASSAGTSGNTIYF
>TRBJ2-6|many|TRBV9|TRBD2
TGTGCCAGCAGCGGACGGGGGGTAGGGGCCAACGTCCTGACTTTC
CASSGRGVGANVLTF
>TRBJ1-2|medium-sized|TRBV9|TRBD1
TGTGCCAGCAGCGTCGACAGGGATTTAAACTATGGCTACACCTTC
CASSVDRDLNYGYTF
>TRBJ2-7|many|TRBV9|-
TGTGCCAGCAGCGCCGCAGGGGCCGTTTCTAGGGAGCAGTACTTC
CASSAAGAVSREQYF
>TRBJ1-1|many|TRBV9|-
TGTGCCAGCAGCGTAGTGGCAGGAGCAGAAGCTTTCTTT
CASSVVAGAEAFF
>TRBJ2-1|many|TRBV9|-
TGTGCCAGCAGCGTAGTGGGGCGCTCCTACAATGAGCAGTTCTTC
CASSVVGRSYNEQFF
>TRBJ1-6|many|TRBV9|-
TGTGCCAGCAGCGTTACGGACAGTTTGAATTCACCCCTCCACTTT
CASSVTDSLNSPLHF
>TRBJ1-2|many|TRBV9|TRBD1
TGTGCCAGCAGCAATGGACAGGGAGGAGGCTATGGCTACACCTTC
CASSNGQGGGYGYTF
>TRBJ2-7|many|TRBV9|-
TGTGCCAGCAGCCCGAGTGGGTCGAGCTCCTACGAGCAGTACTTC
CASSPSGSSSYEQYF
>TRBJ2-7|many|TRBV9|-
TGTGCCAGCAGCGTAACCGGGGTCGAAGGCGAGCAGTACTTC
CASSVTGVEGEQYF
>TRBJ2-5|few|TRBV9|-
TGTGCCAGCAGTCGACAGACCGAAGAGACCCAGTACTTC
CASSRQTEETQYF
>TRBJ2-5|-|TRBV9|-
TGTGCCAGCAGCGAGGCCCCAGCGCCCCAAGAGACCCAGTACTTC
CASSEAPAPQETQYF
>TRBJ2-6|few|TRBV9|-
TGTGCCAGCAGCCCTATTAGTTCTTTCGGGGCCAACGTCCTGACTTTC
CASSPISSFGANVLTF
>TRBJ1-2|medium-sized|TRBV9|TRBD1
TGTGCCAGCAGCGTGGACAGGGAATTCTATGGCTACACCTTC
CASSVDREFYGYTF
>TRBJ2-2|many|TRBV9|TRBD1
TGTGCCAGCAAGCCCGGACAAACAGGGGAAGGAACCGGGGAGCTGTTTTTT
CASKPGQTGEGTGELFF
>TRBJ1-1|many|TRBV9|-
TGTGCCAGCAGCGTAGCAGGTAGCAAGACTGAAGCTTTCTTT
CASSVAGSKTEAFF
>TRBJ2-1|many|TRBV9|-
TGTGCCAGCAGCGCGCGGGACAGCTCCTACAATGAGCAGTTCTTC
CASSARDSSYNEQFF
>TRBJ2-5|few|TRBV9|-
TGTGCCAGCAGCGCCCGACTAGATCCGGGGGTGACCCAGTACTTC
CASSARLDPGVTQYF
>TRBJ2-1|many|TRBV9|TRBD2
TGTGCCAGCAGCCCTAGTGGGCGGCTAGCGGGAGAAAATGAGCAGTTCTTC
CASSPSGRLAGENEQFF
>TRBJ1-2|many|TRBV9|-
TGTGCCAGCAGCGTAGTAGGGACGGACTATGGCTACACCTTC
CASSVVGTDYGYTF
>TRBJ1-2|many|TRBV9|-
TGTGCCAGCAGCGGCCAGGGGTTTGCGACCTTTGGCTACACCTTC
CASSGQGFATFGYTF
>TRBJ2-1|many|TRBV21-1|-
TGTGCCAGCAGCAAAGAGGGCAGCTCCTACAATGAGCAGTTCTTC
CASSKEGSSYNEQFF
>TRBJ2-1|once|TRBV9|-
TGTGCCAGCAGCGTCGGGGTCCCAAACTCCTACAATGAGCAGTTCTTC
CASSVGVPNSYNEQFF